These 15 T cell receptor beta chains were all obtained from the same sample, sequenced in a study of OX40 agonist ivuxolimab in advanced cancers. Profiling relied on immunoSEQ multiplex PCR, and the TCRdb table lists in-frame clones only, not all of them. The sample shows 94,000 or so clones, about four fifths of them seen only once. This material consisted of CD4+ or CD8+ T cells sorted from blood, taken in a trial of the OX40 agonist ivuxolimab. The receptor set was obtained from an adult with an advanced solid tumor such as melanoma, head and neck, liver or kidney cancer.

V usage is TRBV12-5 and J usage is TRBJ2-1; no reliable D call. Germline lookup yields CDR1 LGHNT and CDR2 FRNRAP. Trimming took 1 base from V and 8 from J, leaving 12 bases between them. The CDR3 totals 14 residues. CDR3 residues: CASGLEMPHHEQFF. In DNA, the CDR3 is TGTGCTAGTGGTTTGGAAATGCCTCACCATGAGCAGTTCTTC.

The V gene is TRBV25-1, the J gene TRBJ1-5; possible D gene TRBD1, 6 bases. Germline-derived CDR1 and CDR2 are MGHDK and SYGVNS. Trimming cost V 4 bases and J 4 bases, with 8 bases left between them. The CDR3 is 13 amino acids. The CDR3 spells CASSGDNNQPQHF. The CDR3 DNA follows: TGTGCCAGCAGTGGGGACAATAATCAGCCCCAGCATTTT.

Written as DNA, the CDR3 is TGCGCCAGCAGCCAAGATGGGGTTCCTTCGAATACGCAGTATTTT. Encoded protein: CASSQDGVPSNTQYF. The chain has TRBV4-1 and TRBJ2-3; D not resolved. CDR3 length: 15 residues. The ends were cut back, 0 bases at V and 7 bases at J, with 14 bases in the middle. CDR1 and CDR2 from the germline V gene are MGHRA and YSYEKL.

The rearrangement links TRBV2 to TRBJ2-3, with D unresolved. There are 14 residues in the CDR3. From germline, CDR1 is SNHLY and CDR2 FYNNEI. Deletions cut 6 bases from V and 0 bases from J, with 10 bases between. The CDR3: CASSPYASTDTQYF. The CDR3, as DNA: TGTGCCAGCAGCCCCTACGCTAGCACAGATACGCAGTATTTT. The variable domain in full, with the rest retrieved from reference TRBV2 and TRBJ2-3, is EPEVTQTPSHQVTQMGQEVILRCVPISNHLYFYWYRQILGQKVEFLVSFYNNEISEKSEIFDDQFSVERPDGSNFTLKIRSTKLEDSAMYFCASSPYASTDTQYFGPGTRLTVL.

The CDR3 coding sequence is TGTGCCAGCAGCCCCTGGGGGGCCCCGGCCGGGGAGCTGTTTTTT. This gives the protein CASSPWGAPAGELFF. V and J are TRBV6-6 and TRBJ2-2; D assignment may be TRBD1 or TRBD2 (6 bases each). The germline V gene has CDR1 MNHNY and CDR2 SVGAGI (reference sequence). The V end was cut by 6 bases, the J end by 6 bases, with 17 bases between. The CDR3 extends over 15 amino acids.

This clone was recorded once. The chain carries TRBV7-8 and TRBJ2-1; no clear D gene. This CDR3 region has 13 residues. Trimming shortened V by 1 base and J by 9 bases, and 10 bases separated the two germline ends. The V gene's germline CDR1 is SGHVS and CDR2 FQNEAQ. For the CDR3, the DNA is TGTGCCAGCAGCTTAGGTCAGCTCGGTGAGCAGTTCTTC. Translation: CASSLGQLGEQFF.

The gene calls are TRBV29-1 and TRBJ1-1; TRBD1 matches at 7 bases. Germline CDR1 SQVTM, CDR2 ANQGSEA. The CDR3 spans 13 residues. Losses at the gene ends were 6 bases for V and 1 base for J; bases not matched to a gene: 5. The chain's CDR3 is CSVGQEANTEAFF. The CDR3 nucleotides are TGCAGCGTCGGACAGGAAGCGAACACTGAAGCTTTCTTT.

The chain links TRBV6-5 to TRBJ2-1, with TRBD2 identical over 10 bases. Trimming took 8 bases from V and 3 from J; bases not matched to a gene: 4. The CDR3 length is 14 residues. Germline V CDR1 and CDR2: MNHEY, SVGAGI. In DNA form, the CDR3 reads TGTGCCAGCCGGGTAGCGGGGGGCTACAATGAGCAGTTCTTC. Its protein is CASRVAGGYNEQFF.

The chain has TRBV9 and TRBJ2-7; 14 nucleotides match TRBD2. Losses at the gene ends were 3 bases for V and 0 bases for J; bases not matched to a gene: 11. The CDR3 is 19 amino acids. Germline CDR1 SGDLS, CDR2 YYNGEE. Here the CDR3 DNA reads TGTGCCAGCAGCGCAACGGGACTAGCGGGGGCACTGAGCTCCTACGAGCAGTACTTC. As protein: CASSATGLAGALSSYEQYF.

V is TRBV29-1 and J is TRBJ1-2, with 10 bases identical to TRBD1. The CDR3 totals 13 residues. V was clipped by 7 bases and J by 2 bases; unmatched bases: 4. Per germline, CDR1 SQVTM and CDR2 ANQGSEA. In DNA form, the CDR3 reads TGCAGCGCCGGGGACAGGGGAAACTATGGCTACACCTTC. It specifies CSAGDRGNYGYTF.

The chain joins TRBV5-1 to TRBJ2-3, with TRBD2 matching 11 bases. Germline assignment: CDR1 SGHRS and CDR2 YFSETQ. This CDR3 contains 18 residues. The trim removed 1 base at V and 1 base at J, leaving 8 bases unmatched. In nucleotides, the CDR3 is TGCGCCAGCAGCTTGCGGATTAGCGGGGGGGATGGCACAGATACGCAGTATTTT. This gives the protein CASSLRISGGDGTDTQYF.

The V gene is TRBV7-9, the J gene TRBJ1-2, with TRBD1 as a possible D gene (5 bases). Trimming took 2 bases from V and 0 from J, leaving 16 bases between them. The CDR3 runs to 17 residues. Germline V gene lookup returns CDR1 SEHNR and CDR2 FQNEAQ (reference sequence). This CDR3 reads CASSLIDSGLANYGYTF. In DNA form, the CDR3 reads TGTGCCAGCAGCTTAATCGACAGTGGGTTAGCTAACTATGGCTACACCTTC.

The V and J genes are TRBV11-3 and TRBJ2-1, with TRBD2 matching over 9 bases. Germline CDR1 reads SGHNT; CDR2 reads YENEEA. The CDR3 is 16 residues long. The ends lost 6 bases at V and 1 base at J; junction bases unmatched: 7. CDR3 loop: CASSQAGGPSYNEQFF. CDR3 coding DNA: TGTGCCAGCAGTCAAGCGGGGGGCCCATCCTACAATGAGCAGTTCTTC.

The chain is built from TRBV5-6 and TRBJ1-2; D uncertain. Per the germline V gene, CDR1 is SGHDT and CDR2 is YYEEEE. This CDR3 is built from 15 residues. Trimming took 1 base from V and 0 from J, leaving 10 bases between them. The CDR3 loop is CASSLIAPTNYGYTF. CDR3 DNA sequence: TGTGCCAGCAGCTTGATAGCACCTACTAACTATGGCTACACCTTC.

This chain links TRBV7-2 with TRBJ2-1, with TRBD1 identical over 9 bases. The CDR3 has 15 amino acids. Germline-derived CDR1 and CDR2 are SGHTA and FQGNSA. V lost 5 bases, J lost 4 bases, and 6 bases stayed unmatched. This CDR3 is CASSLGDRDYNEQFF. The DNA of the CDR3 is TGTGCCAGCAGCCTGGGGGACAGGGATTACAATGAGCAGTTCTTC.